The subject of this entry is one TCR beta chain. This entry belongs to a study of monozygotic twins with inflammatory bowel disease. TCR libraries were prepared from 3,500 to 4,000 ng total RNA each. Each UMI harboured a 6-nucleotide sample barcode and was appended via template switching. From the 5' RACE reads, TCRdb lists one entry per CDR3 protein and no DNA. The sample table includes around 450,000 distinct CDR3 sequences. Sequences were obtained from blood. This receptor was taken from a human donor with ulcerative colitis or Crohn's disease, or a healthy co-twin of an affected twin (not recorded which).

This chain's CDR3 is CSARDGGLGTQYF. This chain joins TRBV20-1 and TRBJ2-5; the TCRdb call, TRBD1, lacks DNA for checking. Germline CDR1 is DFQATT and CDR2 is SNEGSKA (reference sequence). CDR3 length equals 13 residues.